These 18 T cell receptor beta chains originate from one sample sequenced in a study of T cells in Graves' hyperthyroidism and ophthalmopathy. From RNA transcripts, TCR beta CDR3 regions were amplified. A set of HTBI primers served as the primers for a first-round RT-PCR of the TCR CDR3. TCRdb re-analysed the multiplex PCR reads in MiXCR, keeping a single row per CDR3 protein. The sample gives hundreds of thousands of distinct CDR3 sequences, about 13% of which show up once; 9.2% is in the top ten. The sample consisted of blood. The source of these receptors is a young woman with Graves' hyperthyroidism.

This clonotype was detected ten times or more. The J gene is TRBJ1-5, the V gene TRBV12-3 or TRBV12-4; D remains unclear. Trimming left V 3 bases short and J 5 bases short, with 14 bases between. CDR3 length equals 15 residues. The CDR3 reads CASSFGQSEDQPQHF. The CDR3 DNA follows: TGTGCCAGCAGTTTCGGTCAGTCCGAGGATCAGCCCCAGCATTTT.

This clonotype has at least ten counts. This sequence joins TRBV20-1 and TRBJ2-5; 8 nucleotides match TRBD1. The CDR3 has 13 residues. CDR1 and CDR2 from the germline V gene are DFQATT and SNEGSKA (reference sequence). V lost 6 bases and J lost 3; bases outside the gene matches: 6. In DNA form, the CDR3 reads TGCAGTGCCATATGGACAGGGAAAGAGACCCAGTACTTC. Its translation is CSAIWTGKETQYF.

This clonotype was recorded many times. The J gene is TRBJ2-3, the V gene TRBV25-1; the D is unclear. V gave up 3 bases and J gave up 0 bases, with 10 bases separating them. Germline V gene lookup returns CDR1 MGHDK and CDR2 SYGVNS. There are 15 residues in the CDR3. Here the CDR3 reads CASSDRQTSTDTQYF. The CDR3 DNA follows: TGTGCCAGCAGTGATCGCCAGACCAGCACAGATACGCAGTATTTT.

The sample holds many counts of this clonotype. The chain links TRBV20-1 to TRBJ2-7; 11 bases match TRBD2. Germline values: CDR1 DFQATT, CDR2 SNEGSKA (reference sequence). The V gene end was trimmed by 6 bases and the J gene end by 3 bases; junction bases not matched to a gene: 7. This CDR3 spans 14 amino acids. CDR3 in amino acids: CSARTSGGRYEQYF. The CDR3 nucleotides read TGCAGTGCGAGAACTAGCGGGGGACGCTACGAGCAGTACTTC.

This clonotype was detected once. V is TRBV5-5 and J is TRBJ1-4; no clear D gene. With 6 bases removed from V and 5 bases from J, the gap between germline ends came to 2 bases. Per the germline V gene, CDR1 is SGHKS and CDR2 is YYEKEE (reference sequence). The CDR3 has 10 residues. CDR3 in amino acids: CASKNEKLFF. CDR3 sequence (DNA): TGTGCCAGCAAGAATGAAAAACTGTTTTTT.

This chain uses TRBV5-1 with TRBJ2-7, with D perhaps TRBD2 (5 bases). In germline, CDR1 is SGHRS, CDR2 YFSETQ. This CDR3 spans 16 amino acids. Between the trimmed V and J ends, which lost 4 bases and 2 bases, there was a span of 19 bases. The CDR3 loop reads CASSAGDHTYAYEQYF. In DNA form, the CDR3 reads TGCGCCAGCAGCGCCGGGGATCACACCTACGCCTACGAGCAGTACTTC.

As regards this clonotype: A much larger clonotype is one base distant, so this may be a read error. CDR3 in DNA: TGCGCCAGCAGCCACAAACAGGCTATCGGGGATGGCTACACCTTC. Its translation: CASSHKQAIGDGYTF. The J gene is TRBJ1-2, the V gene TRBV4-1; a weak D match, TRBD1 (5 bases). The V gene's germline CDR1 is MGHRA and CDR2 YSYEKL. Trimming pared 3 bases from V and 6 bases from J, leaving 17 bases between. The CDR3 totals 15 residues.

This clonotype was observed at least ten times. The CDR3 sequence is CASSIAYRGSEAFF. CDR3 DNA: TGTGCCAGTAGTATAGCATACAGGGGAAGTGAAGCTTTCTTT. The J gene is TRBJ1-1, the V gene TRBV19, with TRBD1 matching 7 bases. Germline-derived CDR1 and CDR2 are LNHDA and SQIVND (reference sequence). This CDR3 contains 14 residues. The V gene end was trimmed by 1 base and the J gene end by 7 bases; junction bases not matched to a gene: 6.

This clonotype was detected many times. This chain joins TRBV27 and TRBJ2-1, with TRBD2 as a possible D gene (6 bases). There are 14 residues in the CDR3. Germline assignment: CDR1 MNHEY and CDR2 SMNVEV (reference sequence). Deletions cut 5 bases from V and 8 bases from J, with 16 bases between. The CDR3 region is CASSPVLSGDEQFF. Written as DNA, the CDR3 is TGTGCCAGCAGTCCCGTCCTTTCGGGGGATGAGCAGTTCTTC.

This clonotype was recorded at least ten times. The V gene is TRBV18, the J gene TRBJ2-7; 7 nucleotides align to TRBD1. This CDR3 has 14 residues. The J segment lost 7 bases and the V segment lost 1 base, leaving 7 bases of the junction unmatched. Germline V gene sequence: CDR1 KGHSH, CDR2 LQKENI. In DNA form, the CDR3 reads TGTGCCAGCTCACCACAAGAGGGGGCCCGGGAGCAGTACTTC. It codes for CASSPQEGAREQYF.

This clonotype was seen ten or more times. The chain employs TRBV5-1 and TRBJ2-7, with 8 bases matching TRBD2. With V trimmed by 0 bases and J by 6 bases, 23 bases remained unmatched. Germline CDR1 is SGHRS and CDR2 is YFSETQ. The CDR3 runs 20 residues. For the CDR3, the DNA is TGCGCCAGCAGCTTGGGCCCCTGGACGGGTAAACCCGGGACTAGAAGCGAGCAGTACTTC. As protein: CASSLGPWTGKPGTRSEQYF.

This clonotype was picked up many times. The V and J genes are TRBV5-5 and TRBJ2-5; 10 nucleotides match TRBD1. V was clipped by 4 bases and J by 5 bases; unmatched bases: 14. Germline values: CDR1 SGHKS, CDR2 YYEKEE (reference sequence). This CDR3 contains 17 residues. CDR3 DNA: TGTGCCAGCAGCCCCTGGGACAGGGGCCCTTCGAGGGAGACCCAGTACTTC. Translated, it gives CASSPWDRGPSRETQYF.

This clonotype was observed many times. V is TRBV6-1 and J is TRBJ1-2; possible D gene TRBD1, 5 bases. Per germline, CDR1 MNHNS and CDR2 SASEGT. Between the trimmed V and J ends, which lost 5 bases and 7 bases, there was a span of 20 bases. The CDR3 runs 15 residues. DNA of the CDR3: TGTGCCAGCAGTTACCCCGGGGGGACGCAACGTGGCTACACCTTC. Translated, it gives CASSYPGGTQRGYTF.

This clonotype was seen repeatedly, ten times or more. The V gene is TRBV29-1, the J gene TRBJ1-1; D gene ambiguous. Per germline, CDR1 SQVTM and CDR2 ANQGSEA. CDR3 length equals 12 residues. Trimming shortened V by 8 bases and J by 4 bases, and 14 bases separated the two germline ends. This CDR3 is CSTPSIGTEAFF. CDR3 nucleotides: TGCAGCACCCCATCGATAGGCACTGAAGCTTTCTTT.

This clonotype occurred many times. The CDR3 nucleotides are TGTGCCTGGAGAGCGAAATCTGGAAACACCATATATTTT. Its translation: CAWRAKSGNTIYF. The chain recombines TRBV30 with TRBJ1-3; D is unresolved. Germline values: CDR1 GTSNPN, CDR2 SVGIG (reference sequence). The CDR3 covers 13 residues. V lost 3 bases to trimming and J lost 1 base, with 7 bases between them. Variable domain in full (rest from reference TRBV30 and TRBJ1-3): SQTIHQWPATLVQPVGSPLSLECTVEGTSNPNLYWYRQAAGRGLQLLFYSVGIGQISSEVPQNLSASRPQDRQFILSSKKLLLSDSGFYLCAWRAKSGNTIYFGEGSWLTVV.

This clonotype was counted between two and nine times. This rearrangement joins TRBV6-1 to TRBJ2-2; 8 bases are a match to TRBD1. Germline values: CDR1 MNHNS, CDR2 SASEGT. The junction had 6 bases not matched to a gene; V was cut back by 5 bases and J by 4 bases. This CDR3 is built from 15 residues. CDR3 nucleotide sequence: TGTGCCAGCAGTAGCCAGGACAGGGCCACCGGGGAGCTGTTTTTT. Its translation is CASSSQDRATGELFF.

This clonotype was seen many times. The rearrangement links TRBV13 to TRBJ1-5; D remains unclear. This CDR3 spans 12 amino acids. V was shortened by 5 bases and J by 6 bases, with 8 bases between the two germline ends. From germline, CDR1 is PRHDT and CDR2 FYEKMQ (reference sequence). CDR3 nucleotide sequence: TGTGCCAGCAGCGGGCGGGGTCAGCCCCAGCATTTT. It specifies CASSGRGQPQHF.

Many counts were recorded for this clonotype. The rearrangement uses TRBV20-1 and TRBJ2-6; no clear D gene. This CDR3 has 14 amino acids. Germline assignment: CDR1 DFQATT and CDR2 SNEGSKA (reference sequence). Deletions cut 3 bases from V and 0 bases from J, with 6 bases between. In DNA, the CDR3 is TGCAGTGCTAGGAGGTACTCTGGGGCCAACGTCCTGACTTTC. It yields the protein CSARRYSGANVLTF.